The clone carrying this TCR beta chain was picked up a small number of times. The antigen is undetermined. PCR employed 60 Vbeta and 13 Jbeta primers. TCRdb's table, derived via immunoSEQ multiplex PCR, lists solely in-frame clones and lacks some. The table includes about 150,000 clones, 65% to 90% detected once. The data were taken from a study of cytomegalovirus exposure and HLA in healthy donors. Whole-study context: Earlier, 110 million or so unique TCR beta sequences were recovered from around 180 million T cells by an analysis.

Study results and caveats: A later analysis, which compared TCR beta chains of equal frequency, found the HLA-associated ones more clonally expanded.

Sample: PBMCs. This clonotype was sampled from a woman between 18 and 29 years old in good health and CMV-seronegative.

Written as DNA, the CDR3 is TGTGCCAGCAGCTATACAGCTGAAGCTTTCTTT. It specifies CASSYTAEAFF. This rearrangement joins TRBV7-9 to TRBJ1-1, with D unresolved. The V end lost 4 bases, the J end lost 6 bases, and 6 bases lay between the germline ends. The length of the CDR3 is 11 residues. Germline values: CDR1 SEHNR, CDR2 FQNEAQ (reference sequence).